This T cell receptor beta chain was identified during a study of blood T cell repertoires in COVID-19. Study context: T cells, B-cell-depleted T cells, or PBMCs provided the cDNA or gDNA that served as material.

The J segment lost 1 base and the V segment lost 7 bases, leaving 5 bases of the junction unmatched. This CDR3 has 15 residues. Germline V lookup: CDR1 LNHDA, CDR2 SQIVND (reference sequence). Method: immunoSEQ multiplex PCR; TCRdb's copy keeps in-frame clones and lacks some. The sample has some 220,000 clones, 70% to 90% seen once. The sequence came from a woman younger than 35 who had recovered from COVID-19. This chain connects TRBV19 to TRBJ1-5, with 9 bases aligning to TRBD1. The sample comprised peripheral blood. The CDR3 coding sequence is TGTGCCAGTACCGAACAGGGGGCGAGCAATCAGCCCCAGCATTTT. Its translation: CASTEQGASNQPQHF.